Shown below are 2 T cell receptor beta chains from a single sample sequenced in a study of cytomegalovirus exposure and HLA in healthy donors. 60 Vbeta and 13 Jbeta primers were used in PCR. Only in-frame clones appear in the TCRdb table, and some are missing; sequencing was by immunoSEQ multiplex PCR. The sample has about 150,000 clones, 75% to 85% seen once. The specimen sequenced was PBMCs. The receptors shown here come from a human donor in good health.

The chain recombines TRBV19 with TRBJ1-1; TRBD1 is a possible D gene (6 bases). CDR1 and CDR2 (germline): LNHDA, SQIVND (reference sequence). The CDR3 runs 15 residues. Deletions cut 4 bases from V and 3 bases from J, with 15 bases between. The CDR3 DNA reads TGTGCCAGTAGTAGAAACAGGGCGGGGGACACTGAAGCTTTCTTT. Translated: CASSRNRAGDTEAFF.

CDR3 loop: CASSLAFSYNEQFF. The CDR3 nucleotides are TGTGCCAGCAGCTTGGCCTTCTCCTACAATGAGCAGTTCTTC. This rearrangement joins TRBV11-2 to TRBJ2-1; D is ambiguous. CDR1 SGHAT and CDR2 FQNNGV come from the germline V gene. The CDR3 sequence is 14 residues long. Trimming pared 3 bases from V and 0 bases from J, leaving 6 bases between.